The 26 T cell receptor beta chains below were found in one sample sequenced in a study of blood T cell repertoires in COVID-19. Assay used: immunoSEQ multiplex PCR; TCRdb lists only in-frame clones, some missing. In the table there are over 130,000 clones, around 90% of which are singletons. The sample taken for sequencing was peripheral blood. Receptor source: an elderly woman with acute or convalescent COVID-19.

The chain carries TRBV18 and TRBJ2-5; TRBD1 is a possible D gene (6 bases). The germline V gene has CDR1 KGHSH and CDR2 LQKENI. V lost 3 bases and J 5 bases, leaving 13 bases between the germline ends. There are 14 residues in the CDR3. This CDR3 is CASSPSTGRETQYF. CDR3 nucleotides: TGTGCCAGCTCACCGTCGACAGGTCGGGAGACCCAGTACTTC.

As DNA, the CDR3 is TGTGCCAGCAGCCTCACCGGGGAGCTGTTTTTT. Amino acid sequence: CASSLTGELFF. J is TRBJ2-2 and V is TRBV7-9; D unresolved. V was clipped by 5 bases and J by 4 bases, with 2 bases between them. CDR1 SEHNR and CDR2 FQNEAQ come from the germline V gene (reference sequence). This CDR3 comprises 11 residues.

V is TRBV10-1 and J is TRBJ1-2, with a tentative D call TRBD1 (5 bases). The CDR3 consists of 15 residues. Trimming shortened V by 6 bases and J by 2 bases, and 16 bases separated the two germline ends. From germline, CDR1 is WNHNN and CDR2 SYGVQD (reference sequence). The CDR3 reads CASSGGTERNYGYTF. The DNA of the CDR3 is TGCGCCAGCAGCGGGGGGACTGAAAGAAACTATGGCTACACCTTC.

The chain carries TRBV2 and TRBJ1-1; D is unresolved. The CDR3 contains 10 residues. Germline V gene data show CDR1 as SNHLY and CDR2 as FYNNEI. Trimming removed 5 bases at V and 8 bases at J, with 6 bases between. The CDR3 loop reads CASSILEAFF. CDR3 nucleotide sequence: TGTGCCAGCAGTATCCTAGAAGCTTTCTTT.

The chain employs TRBV5-4 and TRBJ1-6; D perhaps matches TRBD1 (6 bases). Germline CDR1 and CDR2: SGHNT and YYREEE (reference sequence). The CDR3 is 14 residues long. Trimming removed 3 bases from V and 7 bases from J, with 11 bases in between. The CDR3 DNA is TGTGCCAGCAGCTCGGGACATTTCAATTCACCCCTCCACTTT. Translating gives CASSSGHFNSPLHF. Full variable domain (remainder filled in from reference TRBV5-4 and TRBJ1-6): ETGVTQSPTHLIKTRGQQVTLRCSSQSGHNTVSWYQQALGQGPQFIFQYYREEENGRGNFPPRFSGLQFPNYSSELNVNALELDDSALYLCASSSGHFNSPLHFGNGTRLTVT.

This chain links TRBV5-1 with TRBJ1-1, with D tentatively TRBD1 (6 bases). With 3 bases removed from V and 10 bases from J, the gap between germline ends came to 13 bases. Germline CDR1 SGHRS, CDR2 YFSETQ. The CDR3 sequence is 12 residues long. CDR3: CASSSLQGGAFF. CDR3 in DNA: TGCGCCAGCAGCTCTTTACAGGGTGGAGCTTTCTTT.

The gene calls are TRBV6-6 and TRBJ1-4; 10 bases agree with TRBD1. V shed 5 bases and J 0 bases; nucleotides not matched to a gene: 0. The CDR3 covers 15 residues. Germline V CDR1 and CDR2: MNHNY, SVGAGI (reference sequence). CDR3 bases: TGTGCCAGCAGTGGACAGGGGGCAACTAATGAAAAACTGTTTTTT. Its protein is CASSGQGATNEKLFF.

This clone was counted a single time. V gene TRBV11-3 combines with J gene TRBJ2-2; D might be TRBD1 (7 bases). Germline CDR1 is SGHNT and CDR2 is YENEEA. The CDR3 extends over 17 amino acids. V gave up 1 base and J gave up 5 bases, with 17 bases separating them. CDR3 coding DNA: TGTGCCAGCAGCTTAGGAGGGGGGACAGCATCAACCGGGGAGCTGTTTTTT. Protein: CASSLGGGTASTGELFF. Full variable domain (missing parts from reference TRBV11-3 and TRBJ2-2): EAGVVQSPRYKIIEKKQPVAFWCNPISGHNTLYWYLQNLGQGPELLIRYENEEAVDDSQLPKDRFSAERLKGVDSTLKIQPAELGDSAVYLCASSLGGGTASTGELFFGEGSRLTVL.

The CDR3 nucleotides read TGTGCCAGCAGCCAGGCTAGCGGGGCTGAGGACAAAAACATTCAGTACTTC. Its translation: CASSQASGAEDKNIQYF. The chain is built from TRBV4-2 and TRBJ2-4; TRBD2 matches 9 bases. After removal of 3 bases from V and 3 bases from J, the junction contained 9 bases not matched to a gene. Germline V lookup: CDR1 LGHNA, CDR2 YNFKEQ. The CDR3 runs to 17 residues.

The rearrangement joins TRBV7-2 to TRBJ2-3, with 13 bases lining up with TRBD2. Per the germline V gene, CDR1 is SGHTA and CDR2 is FQGNSA. The V gene end was trimmed by 5 bases and the J gene end by 6 bases; junction bases not matched to a gene: 8. The CDR3 runs 16 residues. The CDR3 bases are TGTGCCAGCAGCATACCACTAGCGGGGGGGAGCGATACGCAGTATTTT. As protein: CASSIPLAGGSDTQYF.

The rearrangement uses TRBV6-5 and TRBJ1-1; 8 nucleotides align to TRBD1. Germline-derived CDR1 and CDR2 are MNHEY and SVGAGI. There are 15 residues in the CDR3. V lost 5 bases to trimming and J lost 4 bases; unmatched junction nucleotides: 9. DNA of the CDR3: TGTGCCAGCAGTAATACACAGGGGGGGTTCACTGAAGCTTTCTTT. Residues: CASSNTQGGFTEAFF.

The chain combines TRBV7-2 with TRBJ1-4, with D possibly matching TRBD1 (6 bases). The CDR3 contains 15 residues. The germline V and J ends were trimmed by 5 bases and 15 bases, with 25 bases remaining between them. Germline lookup yields CDR1 SGHTA and CDR2 FQGNSA. CDR3 loop: CASSPSKTTGSLMFF. The CDR3 region has the DNA TGTGCCAGCAGCCCGAGCAAGACTACAGGGTCTCTAATGTTTTTT.

The chain recombines TRBV10-3 with TRBJ2-7; D is unclear. The germline V and J ends were trimmed by 0 bases and 3 bases, with 9 bases remaining between them. This CDR3 has 14 amino acids. The V gene's germline CDR1 is ENHRY and CDR2 SYGVKD. This CDR3 is CAISESGTIYEQYF. The CDR3 DNA reads TGTGCCATCAGTGAGTCTGGCACAATCTACGAGCAGTACTTC.

J is TRBJ1-1 and V is TRBV5-1, with 8 nucleotides matching TRBD1. V lost 5 bases to trimming and J lost 2 bases; unmatched junction nucleotides: 11. Germline V gene data show CDR1 as SGHRS and CDR2 as YFSETQ. The CDR3 length is 16 residues. In DNA, the CDR3 is TGCGCCAGCAGTCCTCTTTCCGGGACAGGTAACACTGAAGCTTTCTTT. Protein sequence: CASSPLSGTGNTEAFF.

This clone was detected only once. The J gene is TRBJ2-1, the V gene TRBV3-1 (or the pseudogene TRBV3-2); 8 positions match TRBD2. Germline loops: CDR1 LGHDT, CDR2 YNNKEL (reference sequence). The J segment lost 6 bases and the V segment lost 4 bases, leaving 8 bases of the junction unmatched. CDR3 size: 15 residues. This chain's CDR3 is CASSPGTRPSNEQFF. DNA of the CDR3: TGTGCCAGCAGCCCCGGGACTAGACCCTCCAATGAGCAGTTCTTC.

The rearrangement uses TRBV27 and TRBJ2-5, with 8 bases identical to TRBD2. The CDR3 loop spans 16 amino acids. Losses at the gene ends were 5 bases for V and 5 bases for J; bases not matched to a gene: 13. Germline V lookup: CDR1 MNHEY, CDR2 SMNVEV (reference sequence). The CDR3 is CASSPNPAGGYETQYF. CDR3 in DNA: TGTGCCAGCAGTCCCAACCCGGCGGGGGGTTATGAGACCCAGTACTTC.

Written as DNA, the CDR3 is TGTGCCAGTAGTATTCAACCCGGCACCGGGGAGCTGTTTTTT. The encoded protein is CASSIQPGTGELFF. V is TRBV19 and J is TRBJ2-2; no clear D gene. Trimming removed 3 bases at V and 4 bases at J, with 9 bases between. There are 14 residues in the CDR3. Germline assignment: CDR1 LNHDA and CDR2 SQIVND (reference sequence).

The chain links TRBV5-1 to TRBJ2-2; D perhaps matches TRBD1 (6 bases). CDR1 and CDR2 from the germline V gene are SGHRS and YFSETQ. The V end was cut by 4 bases, the J end by 1 base, with 8 bases between. The CDR3 runs to 14 residues. Here the CDR3 DNA reads TGCGCCAGCAGCATGACAGGGAACACCGGGGAGCTGTTTTTT. Encoded protein: CASSMTGNTGELFF.

The rearrangement joins TRBV5-6 to TRBJ2-1; perhaps TRBD1 as D (5 bases). CDR1 is SGHDT, CDR2 YYEEEE, per germline. The CDR3 loop spans 17 amino acids. Trimming took 0 bases from V and 3 from J, leaving 16 bases between them. The CDR3 sequence is CASSLVGQQRNYNEQFF. In DNA form, the CDR3 reads TGTGCCAGCAGCTTGGTAGGACAACAAAGGAACTACAATGAGCAGTTCTTC.

The gene calls are TRBV15 and TRBJ2-2, with 7 bases fitting TRBD1. With V trimmed by 9 bases and J by 1 base, 5 bases remained unmatched. From germline, CDR1 is LNHNV and CDR2 YYDKDF (reference sequence). The CDR3 runs to 14 residues. CDR3: CATVDRLNTGELFF. Written as DNA, the CDR3 is TGTGCCACAGTGGACAGGTTGAACACCGGGGAGCTGTTTTTT.

The chain is built from TRBV3-1 (or the pseudogene TRBV3-2) and TRBJ2-1; D not certain. V was trimmed by 7 bases and J by 8 bases, leaving 12 bases between them. In germline, CDR1 is LGHDT, CDR2 YNNKEL (reference sequence). This CDR3 has 12 amino acids. CDR3 residues: CASTRGVHEQFF. Here the CDR3 DNA reads TGTGCCAGCACCCGTGGAGTCCATGAGCAGTTCTTC.

The genes are TRBV9 and TRBJ2-2; the match to TRBD1 covers 8 bases. V lost 1 base, J lost 0 bases, and 5 bases stayed unmatched. This CDR3 is built from 17 residues. Germline loops: CDR1 SGDLS, CDR2 YYNGEE. The CDR3 region has the DNA TGTGCCAGCAGCGTACAGGGGGCGCCCGCGAACACCGGGGAGCTGTTTTTT. Translating it yields CASSVQGAPANTGELFF.

A single count supports this clone. The rearrangement joins TRBV2 to TRBJ1-4; a possible D gene is TRBD1 (6 bases). CDR3 length equals 17 residues. Looked up from germline, CDR1 is SNHLY and CDR2 is FYNNEI. V dropped 6 bases and J dropped 0 bases, with 17 bases sitting between them. The CDR3 DNA follows: TGTGCCAGCAGCCAACAGGGTCCCAGGGCAACTAATGAAAAACTGTTTTTT. This translates into CASSQQGPRATNEKLFF.

The CDR3 DNA is TGTGCCAGCAGCCAACGACTAGCGGGGGGTGTCGGGGAGCTGTTTTTT. Its translation is CASSQRLAGGVGELFF. V is TRBV4-2 and J is TRBJ2-2, with 13 bases fitting TRBD2. The trim removed 2 bases at V and 7 bases at J, leaving 4 bases unmatched. Germline CDR1 reads LGHNA; CDR2 reads YNFKEQ. The CDR3 is 16 amino acids.

V is TRBV3-1 (or the pseudogene TRBV3-2) and J is TRBJ1-1; TRBD1 is a possible D gene (5 bases). The CDR3 spans 13 residues. Germline values: CDR1 LGHDT, CDR2 YNNKEL (reference sequence). V dropped 4 bases and J dropped 0 bases, with 6 bases sitting between them. The DNA for the CDR3 is TGTGCCAGCAGCCCGACAGTGAACACTGAAGCTTTCTTT. It specifies CASSPTVNTEAFF.

V is TRBV5-6 and J is TRBJ2-1, with 12 nucleotides matching TRBD2. Germline V gives CDR1 SGHDT, CDR2 YYEEEE. V shed 2 bases, J shed 3 bases, and the junction held 0 bases outside the gene matches. The CDR3 contains 15 residues. The CDR3 sequence is CASSLLAGGYNEQFF. The CDR3, as DNA: TGTGCCAGCAGCTTACTAGCGGGGGGCTACAATGAGCAGTTCTTC.